Each of the 10 T cell receptor beta chains below was sequenced from the same sample in a study of cytomegalovirus exposure and HLA in healthy donors. The PCR used 60 Vbeta and 13 Jbeta primers. Profiling relied on immunoSEQ multiplex PCR, and the TCRdb table lists in-frame clones only, not all of them. Of roughly 250,000 clones listed, approximately 70% are singletons. The sequencing input was PBMCs. The receptor source for this set is a female donor in good health and CMV-seronegative.

This chain links TRBV4-2 with TRBJ2-1; 10 bases fit TRBD2. Germline CDR1 and CDR2: LGHNA and YNFKEQ. V was pared by 6 bases and J by 5 bases, with 7 bases of the junction left unmatched. The CDR3 runs 15 residues. The CDR3 DNA follows: TGTGCCAGCAGTAAAGGACTAGCGGACCACAATGAGCAGTTCTTC. Translation: CASSKGLADHNEQFF.

This rearrangement joins TRBV10-3 to TRBJ1-1; weak D call: TRBD1 (5 bases). CDR3 size: 12 residues. V lost 3 bases, J lost 13 bases, and 15 bases lay in between. Germline V gene data show CDR1 as ENHRY and CDR2 as SYGVKD. The CDR3 protein is CAISDPRYGGFF. The CDR3 DNA reads as TGTGCCATCAGTGATCCCCGCTACGGGGGTTTCTTT.

The chain links TRBV27 to TRBJ1-5; no definite D call. The germline gives CDR1 MNHEY, CDR2 SMNVEV (reference sequence). V lost 4 bases to trimming and J lost 3 bases, with 7 bases between them. This CDR3 has 13 amino acids. The CDR3 protein is CASSYRDNQPQHF. CDR3 in DNA: TGTGCCAGCAGTTACCGGGACAATCAGCCCCAGCATTTT.

The chain recombines TRBV2 with TRBJ1-2; 7 bases align to TRBD1. This CDR3 is 14 amino acids long. The germline CDR1 and CDR2 sequences are SNHLY and FYNNEI. V was clipped by 10 bases and J by 0 bases; unmatched bases: 8. The CDR3 region is CATITDRTNYGYTF. Here the CDR3 DNA reads TGTGCCACTATTACGGACAGGACTAACTATGGCTACACCTTC.

This clone was found once. The rearrangement links TRBV7-2 to TRBJ2-7; 7 positions match TRBD2. From germline, CDR1 is SGHTA and CDR2 FQGNSA. This CDR3 has 16 amino acids. The junction had 12 bases not matched to a gene; V was cut back by 5 bases and J by 2 bases. In DNA form, the CDR3 reads TGTGCCAGCAGCCCCCCGGCGGGGGAGAAGGCCTACGAGCAGTACTTC. It is translated as CASSPPAGEKAYEQYF.

This chain connects TRBV4-1 to TRBJ2-7, with 10 bases fitting TRBD1. This CDR3 spans 15 amino acids. Trimming at V came to 1 base and at J to 3 bases, leaving 3 bases not matched to a gene. Per germline, CDR1 MGHRA and CDR2 YSYEKL. The CDR3 nucleotides are TGCGCCAGCAGCCAAGCGACAGGGGGCGGCTACGAGCAGTACTTC. It specifies CASSQATGGGYEQYF.

This clone was detected once. The V gene is TRBV7-3, the J gene TRBJ2-5; 7 bases agree with TRBD2. The germline V gene has CDR1 SGHTA and CDR2 FQGTGA. V gave up 2 bases and J gave up 2 bases; unmatched junction bases: 8. This CDR3 has 16 residues. The CDR3: CASSLDVGGGQETQYF. In DNA form, the CDR3 reads TGTGCCAGCAGCTTAGATGTTGGGGGAGGGCAAGAGACCCAGTACTTC.

This clone was counted between two and nine times. The rearrangement links TRBV11-3 to TRBJ2-1; D is unresolved. CDR3 length: 12 residues. The germline gives CDR1 SGHNT, CDR2 YENEEA. The V gene lost 3 bases and the J gene lost 6 bases, with 6 bases spanning the gap. CDR3 region: CASSFELNEQFF. In DNA, the CDR3 is TGTGCCAGCAGCTTTGAGCTCAATGAGCAGTTCTTC.

CDR3 nucleotide sequence: TGTGCCAGCAGCTTAGCCCACTTGGGACAGCAAAACTCTGGGGCCAACGTCCTGACTTTC. Protein sequence: CASSLAHLGQQNSGANVLTF. The rearrangement uses TRBV11-3 and TRBJ2-6; 7 bases are a match to TRBD1. This CDR3 has 20 amino acids. The germline V gene has CDR1 SGHNT and CDR2 YENEEA. With V trimmed by 1 base and J by 0 bases, 12 bases remained unmatched. Full variable domain (remainder filled in from reference TRBV11-3 and TRBJ2-6): EAGVVQSPRYKIIEKKQPVAFWCNPISGHNTLYWYLQNLGQGPELLIRYENEEAVDDSQLPKDRFSAERLKGVDSTLKIQPAELGDSAVYLCASSLAHLGQQNSGANVLTFGAGSRLTVL.

This chain connects TRBV28 to TRBJ1-2; perhaps TRBD1 as D (5 bases). Germline V gives CDR1 MDHEN, CDR2 SYDVKM. V lost 3 bases, J lost 7 bases, and 12 bases lay in between. This CDR3 comprises 13 residues. CDR3 region: CASSLLQGPGYTF. CDR3 DNA sequence: TGTGCCAGCAGTTTGTTGCAGGGTCCTGGCTACACCTTC.